This T cell receptor (beta chain) was observed in a study of esophageal squamous cell carcinoma under preoperative chemotherapy. Turning to the study itself: Both tumor-infiltrating lymphocytes and peripheral blood T cells had their TCR repertoires profiled.

Trimming removed 0 bases at V and 0 bases at J, with 7 bases between. The CDR3 extends over 15 amino acids. Germline V gene lookup returns CDR1 MNHEY and CDR2 SVGAGI. This clonotype was seen many times. MiXCR, run by TCRdb on the PCR reads, gives a single entry per CDR3 protein. This table has around 34,000 distinct CDR3 sequences, approximately 51% appearing once. Time point defined: after preoperative PTX-NDP chemotherapy. The clonotype originates from a human donor with esophageal squamous cell carcinoma. The donor label of this sample is uncertain. V is TRBV6-5 and J is TRBJ2-3, with D possibly matching TRBD2 (5 bases). This material was collected from a patient given preoperative chemotherapy. This chain's CDR3 is CASSYSGGSTDTQYF. DNA of the CDR3: TGTGCCAGCAGTTACTCTGGCGGGAGCACAGATACGCAGTATTTT.